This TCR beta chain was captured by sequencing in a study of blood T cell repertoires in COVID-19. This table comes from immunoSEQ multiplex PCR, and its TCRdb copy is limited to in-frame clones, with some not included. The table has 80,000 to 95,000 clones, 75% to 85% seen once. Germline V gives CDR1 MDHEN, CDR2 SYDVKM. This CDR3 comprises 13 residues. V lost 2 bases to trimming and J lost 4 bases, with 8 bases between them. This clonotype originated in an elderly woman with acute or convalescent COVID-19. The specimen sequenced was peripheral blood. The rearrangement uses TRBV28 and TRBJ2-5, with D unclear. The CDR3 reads CASSLMARETQYF. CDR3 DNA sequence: TGTGCCAGCAGTTTAATGGCCCGAGAGACCCAGTACTTC.